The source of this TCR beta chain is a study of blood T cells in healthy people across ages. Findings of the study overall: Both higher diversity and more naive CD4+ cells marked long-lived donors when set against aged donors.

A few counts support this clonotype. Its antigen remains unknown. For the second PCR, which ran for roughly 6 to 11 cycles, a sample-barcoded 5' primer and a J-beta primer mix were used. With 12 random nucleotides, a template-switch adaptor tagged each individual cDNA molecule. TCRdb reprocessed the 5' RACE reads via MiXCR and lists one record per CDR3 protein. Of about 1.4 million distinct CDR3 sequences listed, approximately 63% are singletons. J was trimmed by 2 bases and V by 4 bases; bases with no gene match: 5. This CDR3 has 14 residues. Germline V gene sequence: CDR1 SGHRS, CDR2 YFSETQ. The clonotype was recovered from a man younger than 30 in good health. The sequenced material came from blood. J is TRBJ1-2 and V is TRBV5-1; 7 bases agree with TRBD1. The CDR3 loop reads CASSLGTDNYGYTF. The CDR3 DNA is TGCGCCAGCAGCCTCGGGACAGACAACTATGGCTACACCTTC.